Below, 3 T cell receptor beta chains from the same sample are listed, as sequenced in a study of glioma-infiltrating T cells. The iRepertoire nested amplicon-rescue multiplex PCR amplified TCR alpha and beta CDR3s from RNA. In TCRdb, the multiplex PCR reads were re-called with MiXCR into one record per CDR3 protein. Here the sample spans some 190,000 distinct CDR3 sequences, roughly a third being singletons. The sample consisted of glioma tissue, nonneoplastic brain tissue, or PBMCs (not recorded which). Receptors were obtained from a human donor with low-grade glioma or glioblastoma, undergoing nonglioma brain surgery, or in good health (not recorded which).

The sample holds many counts of this clonotype. The chain links TRBV6-1 to TRBJ2-7, with 9 bases matching TRBD2. The CDR3 loop spans 14 amino acids. The germline gives CDR1 MNHNS, CDR2 SASEGT. V shed 6 bases and J 6 bases; nucleotides not matched to a gene: 9. CDR3 residues: CASRGTSLGSEQYF. CDR3 coding DNA: TGTGCCAGCAGAGGGACTAGCCTGGGTTCCGAGCAGTACTTC.

The chain has TRBV6-2 or TRBV6-3 and TRBJ2-7; D is possibly TRBD1 (5 bases). The CDR3 sequence is 11 residues long. V lost 7 bases, J lost 6 bases, and 10 bases lay in between. From germline, CDR1 is MNHEY and CDR2 SVGEGT. CDR3 nucleotides: TGTGCCAGCACGGCAGGGCTCGAGCAGTACTTC. Protein sequence: CASTAGLEQYF.

This clonotype has a handful of counts. V is TRBV9 and J is TRBJ2-7, with 7 bases that match TRBD2. This CDR3 spans 15 amino acids. Germline V gives CDR1 SGDLS, CDR2 YYNGEE. Losses at the gene ends were 3 bases for V and 0 bases for J; bases not matched to a gene: 6. CDR3 bases: TGTGCCAGCAGCGAGTCAACTAGCGTCTCCTACGAGCAGTACTTC. This translates into CASSESTSVSYEQYF.